This entry is about one T cell receptor beta chain. The antigen is undetermined. The sample comes from a study of cytomegalovirus exposure and HLA in healthy donors. Study observations and caveats: A later analysis reportedly found fewer N-insertions in an Asian-associated ancestry cluster than the roughly 680-donor mean. The study reported that TCR beta sequences accurately predicted HLA-A and HLA-B alleles in most subjects. When presence/absence was analysed, sequencing depth was taken to be roughly uniform across donors.

PCR employed 60 Vbeta and 13 Jbeta primers. TCRdb's copy holds only in-frame clones and misses some; the assay was immunoSEQ multiplex PCR. This table holds almost 200,000 clones, about 82% found once. The source is a woman aged 50 to 60 in good health and CMV-seronegative. Sequenced input: PBMCs.

The CDR3 nucleotides are TGTGCCACCAGCAGAAGTGGACTCTCCGAAGCTTTCTTT. Translating it yields CATSRSGLSEAFF. V and J are TRBV15 and TRBJ1-1; D is ambiguous. Germline assignment: CDR1 LNHNV and CDR2 YYDKDF (reference sequence). The CDR3 has 13 amino acids. V lost 2 bases and J lost 8, with 12 bases in between.